This T cell receptor (beta chain) derives from a study of T cell repertoires in cytomegalovirus infection. Study summary: Public TCR beta signatures indicated both CMV infection and matching HLA type.

TCRdb independently ran MiXCR on the reads; one entry per CDR3 protein. The data contain about 310,000 distinct CDR3 sequences, more than 20% of them seen just once; the ten biggest clones take up roughly 13%. This clonotype was counted at least ten times. Its antigen is unidentified. General study results and limits: In two of eight donors, the top clonotype was HLA-C-restricted CMV-specific.

Trimming cost V 5 bases and J 10 bases; bases outside gene matches: 10. CDR3 length equals 15 residues. The chain couples TRBV12-3 or TRBV12-4 to TRBJ1-6, with TRBD1 matching over 8 bases. This TCR was recovered from a human donor in good health (CMV status not recorded). Some clones in this sample may be carry-over from other donors' samples. This specimen was cultured PBMCs, taken from culture after CMV antigen stimulation. In DNA, the CDR3 is TGTGCCAGCAGTCCCGAGGCAGGGGGCCGATCACCCCTCCACTTT. It yields the protein CASSPEAGGRSPLHF.